This TCR beta chain was found in a study of a mutant IDH1 vaccine in newly diagnosed glioma. Background on the study: Vaccines were first given 4-6 weeks after radiotherapy alone, or with temozolomide cycles. Averaging roughly 40 years of age, treated patients were roughly 60% male and approximately 40% female. Before enrollment, the patients had been treated with radiotherapy alone, temozolomide alone, or both together. Most of them had received both.

Only in-frame clones appear in the TCRdb table, and some are missing; sequencing was by immunoSEQ multiplex PCR. Of over 40,000 clones listed, around 81% were seen once; the top ten hold about 6.3%. Notes on this clone: Its specificity is not known.

Noted time point: week 23, last vaccination. In every dose of vaccine, 300 ug of mutant IDH1 20-mer peptide was given alongside topical imiquimod. Diagnosis in the donors showed new WHO grade 3 or 4 astrocytomas that were IDH1-mutant and ATRX-lost. Trimming shortened V by 1 base and J by 2 bases, and 15 bases separated the two germline ends. CDR3 size: 16 residues. The germline gives CDR1 LGHNA, CDR2 YSLEER. The chain has TRBV4-3 and TRBJ2-7; no firm D call. This sequence was found in a woman aged 40 to 55 with glioma. Some clones in this sample may be carry-over from other donors' samples. This material consisted of PBMCs, taken from a glioma patient whose treatment included an IDH1 peptide vaccine. The CDR3 sequence is CASSQGIPAAAYEQYF. In nucleotides, the CDR3 is TGCGCCAGCAGCCAAGGAATCCCCGCGGCCGCCTACGAGCAGTACTTC.